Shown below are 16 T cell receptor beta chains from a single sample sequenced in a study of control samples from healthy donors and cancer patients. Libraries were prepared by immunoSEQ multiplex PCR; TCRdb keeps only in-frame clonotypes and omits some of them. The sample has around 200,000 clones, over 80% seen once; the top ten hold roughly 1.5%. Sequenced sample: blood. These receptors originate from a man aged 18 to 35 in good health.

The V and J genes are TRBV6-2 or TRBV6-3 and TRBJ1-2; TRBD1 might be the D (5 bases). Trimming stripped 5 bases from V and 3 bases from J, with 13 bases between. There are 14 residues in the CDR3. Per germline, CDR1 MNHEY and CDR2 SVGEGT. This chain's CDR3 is CASSPGGAHYGYTF. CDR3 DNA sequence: TGTGCCAGCAGTCCAGGCGGGGCGCACTATGGCTACACCTTC.

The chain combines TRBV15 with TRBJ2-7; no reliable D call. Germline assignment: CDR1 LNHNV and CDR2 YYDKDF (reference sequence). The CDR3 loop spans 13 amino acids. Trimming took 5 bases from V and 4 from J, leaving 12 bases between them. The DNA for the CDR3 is TGTGCCACCAGCTCGAATCGAGGTTACGAGCAGTACTTC. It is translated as CATSSNRGYEQYF.

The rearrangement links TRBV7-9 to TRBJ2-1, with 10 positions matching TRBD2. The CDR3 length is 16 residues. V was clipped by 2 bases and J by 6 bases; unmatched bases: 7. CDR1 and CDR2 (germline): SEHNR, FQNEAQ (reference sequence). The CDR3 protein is CASSLTSGGDPNEQFF. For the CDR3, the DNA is TGTGCCAGCAGCTTAACCAGCGGGGGGGACCCCAATGAGCAGTTCTTC.

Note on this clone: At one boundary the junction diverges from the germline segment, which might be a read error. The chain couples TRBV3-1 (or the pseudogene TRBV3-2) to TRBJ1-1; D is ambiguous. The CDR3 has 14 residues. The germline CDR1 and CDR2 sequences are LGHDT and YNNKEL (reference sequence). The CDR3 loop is CAGSRRGVNTEAFF. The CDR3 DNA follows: TGTGCCGGCAGCCGGCGGGGAGTGAACACTGAAGCTTTCTTT.

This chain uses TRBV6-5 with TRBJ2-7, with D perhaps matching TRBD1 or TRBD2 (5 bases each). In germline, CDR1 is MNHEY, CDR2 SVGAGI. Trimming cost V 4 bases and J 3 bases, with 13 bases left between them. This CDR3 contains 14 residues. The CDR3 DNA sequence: TGTGCCAGCAGTTCTACAGGACTCAGCTACGAGCAGTACTTC. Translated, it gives CASSSTGLSYEQYF.

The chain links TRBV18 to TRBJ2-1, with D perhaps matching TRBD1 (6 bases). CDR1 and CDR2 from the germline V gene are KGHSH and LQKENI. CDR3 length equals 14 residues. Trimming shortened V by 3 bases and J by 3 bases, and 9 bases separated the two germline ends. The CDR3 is CASSPLDSYNEQFF. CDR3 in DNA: TGTGCCAGCTCACCCCTGGACAGCTACAATGAGCAGTTCTTC.

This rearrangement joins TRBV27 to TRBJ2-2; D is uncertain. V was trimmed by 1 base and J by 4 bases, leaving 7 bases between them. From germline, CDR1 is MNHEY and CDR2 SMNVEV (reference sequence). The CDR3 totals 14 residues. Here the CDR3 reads CASSLFQSTGELFF. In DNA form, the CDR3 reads TGTGCCAGCAGTTTATTTCAGAGCACCGGGGAGCTGTTTTTT.

This CDR3 is CASSNPGAPNQPQHF. The CDR3, as DNA: TGTGCCAGTAGTAATCCAGGAGCCCCCAATCAGCCCCAGCATTTT. The V and J genes are TRBV19 and TRBJ1-5; D is uncertain. Germline CDR1 LNHDA, CDR2 SQIVND (reference sequence). Trimming left V 4 bases short and J 3 bases short, with 13 bases between. This CDR3 is 15 amino acids long.

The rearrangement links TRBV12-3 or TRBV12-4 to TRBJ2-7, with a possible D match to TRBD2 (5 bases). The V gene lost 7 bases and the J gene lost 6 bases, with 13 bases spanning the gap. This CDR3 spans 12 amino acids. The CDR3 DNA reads TGTGCCAGCAATACACTTCGGGGCGAGCAGTACTTC. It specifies CASNTLRGEQYF.

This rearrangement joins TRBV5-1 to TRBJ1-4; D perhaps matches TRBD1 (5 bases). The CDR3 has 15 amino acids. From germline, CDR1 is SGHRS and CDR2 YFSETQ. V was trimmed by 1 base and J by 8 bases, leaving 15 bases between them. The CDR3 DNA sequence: TGCGCCAGCAGCTTGAAAGGGGCACTATACGAAAAACTGTTTTTT. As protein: CASSLKGALYEKLFF.

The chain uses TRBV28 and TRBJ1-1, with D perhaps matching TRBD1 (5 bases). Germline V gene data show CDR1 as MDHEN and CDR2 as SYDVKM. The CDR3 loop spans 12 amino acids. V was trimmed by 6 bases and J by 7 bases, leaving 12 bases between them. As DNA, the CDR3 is TGTGCCAGCAGACTACAGGAGAATGAAGCTTTCTTT. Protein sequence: CASRLQENEAFF.

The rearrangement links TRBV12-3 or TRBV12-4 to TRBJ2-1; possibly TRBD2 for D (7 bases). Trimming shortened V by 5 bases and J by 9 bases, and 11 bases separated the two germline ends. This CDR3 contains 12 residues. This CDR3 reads CASSPGGSEQFF. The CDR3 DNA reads TGTGCCAGCAGTCCGGGGGGCAGTGAGCAGTTCTTC.

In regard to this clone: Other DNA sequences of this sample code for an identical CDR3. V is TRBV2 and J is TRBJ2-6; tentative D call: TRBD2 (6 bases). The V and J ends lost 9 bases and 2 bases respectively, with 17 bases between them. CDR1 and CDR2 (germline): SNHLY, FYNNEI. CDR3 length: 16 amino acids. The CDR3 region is CASSQSSGAGANVLTF. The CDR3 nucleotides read TGTGCCAGTAGTCAGAGCTCGGGGGCTGGGGCCAACGTCCTGACTTTC.

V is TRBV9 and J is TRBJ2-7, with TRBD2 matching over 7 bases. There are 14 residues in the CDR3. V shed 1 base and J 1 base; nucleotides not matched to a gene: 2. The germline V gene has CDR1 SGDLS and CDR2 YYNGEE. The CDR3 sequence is CASSVWEGSYEQYF. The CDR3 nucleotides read TGTGCCAGCAGCGTATGGGAGGGGTCCTACGAGCAGTACTTC.

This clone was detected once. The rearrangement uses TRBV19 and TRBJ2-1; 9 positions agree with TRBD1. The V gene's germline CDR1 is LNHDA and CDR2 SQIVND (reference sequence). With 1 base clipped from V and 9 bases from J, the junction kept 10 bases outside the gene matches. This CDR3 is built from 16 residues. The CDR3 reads CASSIVVRQGVGEQFF. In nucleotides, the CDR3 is TGTGCCAGTAGTATAGTGGTGAGACAGGGGGTTGGTGAGCAGTTCTTC.

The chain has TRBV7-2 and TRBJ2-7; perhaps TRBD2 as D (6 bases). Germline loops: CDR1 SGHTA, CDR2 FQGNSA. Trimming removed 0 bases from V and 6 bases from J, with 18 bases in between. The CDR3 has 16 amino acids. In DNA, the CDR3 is TGTGCCAGCAGCTTAGCGATTCCGGGACTTCGGGCCGAGCAGTACTTC. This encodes CASSLAIPGLRAEQYF.